The TCR beta chain under discussion was sequenced for a study of blood T cell repertoires in COVID-19. Only in-frame clones appear in the TCRdb table, and some are missing; sequencing was by immunoSEQ multiplex PCR. The sample yields under 150,000 clones, 79% seen once. J gave up 0 bases and V 5 bases, and 6 bases lay outside the gene matches. Germline values: CDR1 SGHTA, CDR2 FQGTGA. CDR3 length equals 16 residues. This sequence was found in a man aged 45-65 years with active or convalescent COVID-19. The sequencing input was peripheral blood. V and J are TRBV7-3 and TRBJ2-1, with 8 bases lining up with TRBD2. CDR3 sequence: CASSRSGIPSYNEQFF. CDR3 sequence (DNA): TGTGCCAGCAGCCGTAGCGGGATTCCCTCCTACAATGAGCAGTTCTTC.